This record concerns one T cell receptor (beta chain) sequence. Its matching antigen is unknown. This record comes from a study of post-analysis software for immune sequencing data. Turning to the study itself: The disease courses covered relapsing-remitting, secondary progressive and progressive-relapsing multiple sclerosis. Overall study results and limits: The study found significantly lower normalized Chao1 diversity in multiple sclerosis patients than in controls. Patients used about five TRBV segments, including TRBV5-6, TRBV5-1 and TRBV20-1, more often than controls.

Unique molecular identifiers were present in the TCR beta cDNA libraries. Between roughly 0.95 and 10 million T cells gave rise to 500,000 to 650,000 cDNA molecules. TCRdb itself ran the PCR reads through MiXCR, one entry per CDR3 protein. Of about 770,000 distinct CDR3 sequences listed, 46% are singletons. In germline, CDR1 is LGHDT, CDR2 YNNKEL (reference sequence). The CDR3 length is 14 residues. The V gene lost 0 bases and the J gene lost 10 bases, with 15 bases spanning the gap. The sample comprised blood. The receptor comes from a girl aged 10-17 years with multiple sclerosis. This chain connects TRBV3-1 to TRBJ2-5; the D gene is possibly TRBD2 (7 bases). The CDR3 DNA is TGTGCCAGCAGCCAAGATCCCTTAGGGGGGGACCAGTACTTC. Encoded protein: CASSQDPLGGDQYF.